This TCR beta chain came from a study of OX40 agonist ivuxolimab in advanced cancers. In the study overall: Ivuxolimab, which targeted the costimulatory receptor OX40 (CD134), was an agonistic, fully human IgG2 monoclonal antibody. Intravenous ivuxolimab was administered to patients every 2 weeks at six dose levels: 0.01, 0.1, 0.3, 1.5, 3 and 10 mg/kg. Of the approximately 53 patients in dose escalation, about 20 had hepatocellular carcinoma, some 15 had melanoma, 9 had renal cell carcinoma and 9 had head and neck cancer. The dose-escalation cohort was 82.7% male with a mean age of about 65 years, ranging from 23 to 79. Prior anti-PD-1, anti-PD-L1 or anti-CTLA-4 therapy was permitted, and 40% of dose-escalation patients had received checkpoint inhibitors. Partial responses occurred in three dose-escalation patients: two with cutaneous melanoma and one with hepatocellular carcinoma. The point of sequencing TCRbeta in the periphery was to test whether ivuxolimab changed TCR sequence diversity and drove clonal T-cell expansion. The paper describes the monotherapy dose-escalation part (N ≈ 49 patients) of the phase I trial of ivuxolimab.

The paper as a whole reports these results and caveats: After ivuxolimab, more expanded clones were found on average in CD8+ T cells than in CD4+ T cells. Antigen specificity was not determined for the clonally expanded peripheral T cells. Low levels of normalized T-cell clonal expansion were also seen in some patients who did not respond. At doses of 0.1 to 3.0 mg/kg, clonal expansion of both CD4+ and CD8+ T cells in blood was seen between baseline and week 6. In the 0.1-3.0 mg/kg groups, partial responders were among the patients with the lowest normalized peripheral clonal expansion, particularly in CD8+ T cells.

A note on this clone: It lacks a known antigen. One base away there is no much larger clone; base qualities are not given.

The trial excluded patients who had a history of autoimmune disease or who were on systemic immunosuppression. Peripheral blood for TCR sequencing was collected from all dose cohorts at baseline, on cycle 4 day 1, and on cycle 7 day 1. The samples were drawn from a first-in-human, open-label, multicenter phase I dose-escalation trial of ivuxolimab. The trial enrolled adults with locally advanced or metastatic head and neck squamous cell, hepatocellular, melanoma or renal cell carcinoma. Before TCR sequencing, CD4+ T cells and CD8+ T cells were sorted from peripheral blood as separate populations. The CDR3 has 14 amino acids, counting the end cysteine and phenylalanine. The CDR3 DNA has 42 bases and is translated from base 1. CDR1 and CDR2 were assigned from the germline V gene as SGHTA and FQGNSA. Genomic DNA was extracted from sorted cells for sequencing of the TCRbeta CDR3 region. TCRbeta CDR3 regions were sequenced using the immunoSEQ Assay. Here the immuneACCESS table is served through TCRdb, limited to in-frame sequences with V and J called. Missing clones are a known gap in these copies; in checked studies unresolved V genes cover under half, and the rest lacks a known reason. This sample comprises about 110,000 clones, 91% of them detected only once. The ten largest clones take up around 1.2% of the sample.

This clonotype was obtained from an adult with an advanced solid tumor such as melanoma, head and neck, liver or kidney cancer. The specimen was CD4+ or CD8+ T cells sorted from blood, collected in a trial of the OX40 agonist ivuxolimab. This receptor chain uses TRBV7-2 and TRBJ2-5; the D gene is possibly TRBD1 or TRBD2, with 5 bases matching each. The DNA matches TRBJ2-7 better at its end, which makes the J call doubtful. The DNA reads TGTGCCAGCAGAAACCAGAGAGGGGCCGACGAGCAGTACTTC. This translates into CASRNQRGADEQYF.